Ten or more counts support the clone carrying this T cell receptor (beta chain). RNA transcripts yielded amplified TCR beta CDR3 regions. First-round RT-PCR with HTBI primers preceded a second-round multiplex PCR. Via MiXCR, TCRdb re-called the multiplex PCR reads, giving one row per CDR3 protein. The sample has roughly 600,000 distinct CDR3 sequences; about two fifths are singletons. The CDR3 contains 16 residues. The J segment lost 4 bases and the V segment lost 5 bases, leaving 10 bases of the junction unmatched. This sample was included in a study of Graves' ophthalmopathy and Graves' hyperthyroidism.

The sample taken for sequencing was peripheral blood or thyroid tissue (not recorded which). This TCR derives from an adult man with Graves' hyperthyroidism. The chain couples TRBV12-3 or TRBV12-4 to TRBJ2-7; TRBD1 matches 11 bases. CDR3 DNA: TGTGCCAGCAGTGACGACGGGACAGGGGGTATGTACGAGCAGTACTTC. Residues: CASSDDGTGGMYEQYF.